The 30 T cell receptor beta chains below all came from one sample that was sequenced in a study of response to subunit inactivated influenza vaccine. Each CDR3 protein is one row after TCRdb ran MiXCR on the RT-PCR reads. The data contain fewer than 250,000 distinct CDR3 sequences, under 15% of them singletons. The sample in question was CD8+ T cells sorted from PBMCs, obtained 5 days after vaccination. Receptors were obtained from a man aged 50 or older who received an inactivated influenza vaccine.

The rearrangement uses TRBV4-2 and TRBJ2-7; D remains unclear. Trimming took 1 base from V and 1 from J, leaving 11 bases between them. Germline V gives CDR1 LGHNA, CDR2 YNFKEQ. CDR3 length equals 15 residues. DNA of the CDR3: TGTGCCAGCAGCCAAGTATCCGGCCTATCCTACGAGCAGTACTTC. It translates to CASSQVSGLSYEQYF.

This clonotype was detected only a few times. J is TRBJ2-7 and V is TRBV2, with TRBD1 as a possible D gene (6 bases). Germline CDR1 reads SNHLY; CDR2 reads FYNNEI. V was shortened by 0 bases and J by 2 bases, with 11 bases between the two germline ends. This CDR3 is built from 15 residues. The DNA of the CDR3 is TGTGCCAGCAGTGAAGCACCAGGGGCCCCCTACGAGCAGTACTTC. Translated, it gives CASSEAPGAPYEQYF.

This clonotype appeared a few times. J is TRBJ1-1 and V is TRBV7-9; D might be TRBD1 (6 bases). Germline V gene sequence: CDR1 SEHNR, CDR2 FQNEAQ (reference sequence). Between the trimmed V and J ends, which lost 2 bases and 4 bases, there was a span of 20 bases. There are 17 residues in the CDR3. The CDR3 is CASSLYGGRAVFTEAFF. DNA for the CDR3: TGTGCCAGCAGCTTATACGGGGGGCGCGCGGTATTCACTGAAGCTTTCTTT.

DNA of the CDR3: TGTGCCAGCAGCCCGCTCGGGCTAGCGGGAGAGAACACCGGGGAGCTGTTTTTT. Its protein is CASSPLGLAGENTGELFF. V and J are TRBV7-3 and TRBJ2-2, with 10 bases matching TRBD2. CDR1 SGHTA and CDR2 FQGTGA come from the germline V gene. CDR3 length: 18 amino acids. The trim removed 5 bases at V and 1 base at J, leaving 10 bases unmatched.

This clonotype was found a few times. This could be a read error, since a much larger clone is one nucleotide away. The chain is built from TRBV7-9 and TRBJ2-1, with TRBD1 as a possible D gene (7 bases). The CDR3 is 13 amino acids. From germline, CDR1 is SEHNR and CDR2 FQNEAQ (reference sequence). This chain's CDR3 is CSSQGGSYNEQFF. In nucleotides, the CDR3 is TGTTCCAGTCAGGGGGGATCCTACAATGAGCAGTTCTTC. The entire variable domain, with the rest obtained from reference TRBV7-9 and TRBJ2-1, is as follows: DTGVSQNPRHKITKRGQNVTFRCDPISEHNRLYWYRQTLGQGPEFLTYFQNEAQLEKSRLLSDRFSAERPKGSFSTLEIQRTEQGDSAMYLCSSQGGSYNEQFFGPGTRLTVL.

In its sample, this clonotype was seen a few times. This chain joins TRBV7-9 and TRBJ1-4; maybe TRBD1 (6 bases). The CDR3 sequence is 15 residues long. Per the germline V gene, CDR1 is SEHNR and CDR2 is FQNEAQ (reference sequence). V gave up 4 bases and J gave up 11 bases, with 20 bases separating them. CDR3 coding DNA: TGTGCCAGCAGCTCGCGGGAAAGGGGGACGGACAAACTGTTTTTT. This gives the protein CASSSRERGTDKLFF.

This sequence joins TRBV29-1 and TRBJ2-1; 14 bases line up with TRBD2. CDR1 and CDR2 (germline): SQVTM, ANQGSEA. Unmatched junction bases numbered 20, after V lost 8 bases and J lost 8 bases. The CDR3 totals 18 residues. Here the CDR3 DNA reads TGCAGCATCCCGGGACTAGCGGGAGCGTTAGGATACGGGGATGAGCAGTTCTTC. Protein: CSIPGLAGALGYGDEQFF.

This clonotype has only a few counts. The J gene is TRBJ2-5, the V gene TRBV11-2; D call uncertain. Germline CDR1 and CDR2: SGHAT and FQNNGV. The CDR3 covers 13 residues. The V end lost 5 bases, the J end lost 1 base, and 8 bases lay between the germline ends. CDR3 nucleotides: TGTGCCAGCAGCCCCGAGCTCCAAGAGACCCAGTACTTC. Encoded protein: CASSPELQETQYF. Together with reference TRBV11-2 and TRBJ2-5, the CDR3 gives the full variable domain: EAGVAQSPRYKIIEKRQSVAFWCNPISGHATLYWYQQILGQGPKLLIQFQNNGVVDDSQLPKDRFSAERLKGVDSTLKIQPAKLEDSAVYLCASSPELQETQYFGPGTRLLVL.

This chain joins TRBV29-1 and TRBJ1-1; D remains ambiguous. Germline V CDR1 and CDR2: SQVTM, ANQGSEA. This CDR3 is 12 amino acids long. Trimming removed 4 bases from V and 5 bases from J, with 11 bases in between. The CDR3 region has the DNA TGCAGCGTTGGACGGGGTGGGACTGAAGCTTTCTTT. Translating it yields CSVGRGGTEAFF.

This clonotype was observed a few times. This chain links TRBV15 with TRBJ1-1; D not resolved. The length of the CDR3 is 12 residues. CDR1 LNHNV and CDR2 YYDKDF come from the germline V gene (reference sequence). Trimming cost V 8 bases and J 2 bases, with 9 bases left between them. CDR3 loop: CATQRGNTEAFF. The CDR3 DNA reads TGTGCCACCCAGAGAGGCAACACTGAAGCTTTCTTT. The variable domain in full, with the rest retrieved from reference TRBV15 and TRBJ1-1, is DAMVIQNPRYQVTQFGKPVTLSCSQTLNHNVMYWYQQKSSQAPKLLFHYYDKDFNNEADTPDNFQSRRPNTSFCFLDIRSPGLGDTAMYLCATQRGNTEAFFGQGTRLTVV.

J is TRBJ1-2 and V is TRBV30, with TRBD1 identical over 8 bases. This CDR3 is 15 amino acids long. Germline CDR1 reads GTSNPN; CDR2 reads SVGIG (reference sequence). V gave up 0 bases and J gave up 4 bases; unmatched junction bases: 7. CDR3: CAWSVAGGAVYGYTF. CDR3 nucleotides: TGTGCCTGGAGTGTAGCAGGGGGCGCGGTCTATGGCTACACCTTC.

This clonotype came up a few times. The J gene is TRBJ2-1, the V gene TRBV7-9, with 9 bases aligning to TRBD1. Germline V lookup: CDR1 SEHNR, CDR2 FQNEAQ (reference sequence). The CDR3 has 15 residues. The ends lost 4 bases at V and 4 bases at J; junction bases unmatched: 5. The CDR3 DNA sequence: TGTGCCAGCAGCTCCAGACAGGGGGATTACAATGAGCAGTTCTTC. As protein: CASSSRQGDYNEQFF.

Only a few counts were recorded for this clonotype. This chain uses TRBV27 with TRBJ2-3; 11 nucleotides match TRBD2. The CDR3 consists of 16 residues. V trimming: 6 bases; J trimming: 4 bases; junction bases outside the gene matches: 9. Germline lookup yields CDR1 MNHEY and CDR2 SMNVEV (reference sequence). The CDR3 region is CASSLAGGPNPDTQYF. The CDR3 DNA follows: TGTGCCAGCAGCTTAGCGGGGGGGCCTAATCCAGATACGCAGTATTTT.

The chain links TRBV10-1 to TRBJ2-5; maybe TRBD1 (5 bases). Germline V CDR1 and CDR2: WNHNN, SYGVQD (reference sequence). V lost 8 bases to trimming and J lost 4 bases, with 14 bases between them. The CDR3 is 13 amino acids. CDR3 protein: CASSNSGLETQYF. In DNA, the CDR3 is TGCGCCAGCTCCAATTCAGGGTTAGAGACCCAGTACTTC.

At least ten counts were recorded for this clonotype. This chain links TRBV14 with TRBJ1-4; D gene ambiguous. Germline CDR1 SGHDN, CDR2 FVKESK. Trimming took 2 bases from V and 3 from J, leaving 7 bases between them. This CDR3 is built from 14 residues. This CDR3 reads CASSQIGSNEKLFF. The CDR3 bases are TGTGCCAGCAGCCAAATAGGGTCTAATGAAAAACTGTTTTTT.

The chain employs TRBV12-3 or TRBV12-4 and TRBJ2-7; 8 bases are shared with TRBD1. This CDR3 has 19 amino acids. Germline trimming cut 3 bases from V and 4 bases from J; bases unmatched to any gene: 20. CDR3 in DNA: TGTGCCAGCAGTTTCGACCCGAATCAACGGACAGGGCCTCCTTACGAGCAGTACTTC. It is translated as CASSFDPNQRTGPPYEQYF.

The V and J genes are TRBV5-1 and TRBJ2-5, with TRBD1 as a possible D gene (6 bases). The V gene lost 5 bases and the J gene lost 4 bases, with 15 bases spanning the gap. From germline, CDR1 is SGHRS and CDR2 YFSETQ. The CDR3 has 14 residues. CDR3 bases: TGCGCCAGCAGTCATGTTAGGGGGTCAGAGACCCAGTACTTC. It yields the protein CASSHVRGSETQYF. Filled out from reference TRBV5-1 and TRBJ2-5, the complete variable domain reads KAGVTQTPRYLIKTRGQQVTLSCSPISGHRSVSWYQQTPGQGLQFLFEYFSETQRNKGNFPGRFSGRQFSNSRSEMNVSTLELGDSALYLCASSHVRGSETQYFGPGTRLLVL.

This clonotype was observed a handful of times. The V gene is TRBV27, the J gene TRBJ2-1; a possible D gene is TRBD2 (6 bases). The CDR3 is made up of 15 amino acids. Trimming took 4 bases from V and 1 from J, leaving 11 bases between them. Germline values: CDR1 MNHEY, CDR2 SMNVEV (reference sequence). In DNA form, the CDR3 reads TGTGCCAGCAGTTATAGCGGCCCGTCCTACAATGAGCAGTTCTTC. Its protein product is CASSYSGPSYNEQFF.

V usage is TRBV4-1 and J usage is TRBJ1-5, with a weak D call TRBD1 (6 bases). CDR1 is MGHRA, CDR2 YSYEKL, per germline. Deletions cut 0 bases from V and 9 bases from J, with 15 bases between. The CDR3 has 15 residues. The CDR3 nucleotides read TGCGCCAGCAGCCAAGATGCAGGGGTGTCTCCGCCCCAGCATTTT. Amino acids: CASSQDAGVSPPQHF.

This clonotype was found a few times. J is TRBJ1-5 and V is TRBV4-1; D is perhaps TRBD1 (5 bases). Per germline, CDR1 MGHRA and CDR2 YSYEKL. CDR3 length: 15 amino acids. The V gene lost 4 bases and the J gene lost 0 bases, with 10 bases spanning the gap. The CDR3 DNA reads TGCGCCAGCAGCCGACAGACCGATAGCAATCAGCCCCAGCATTTT. Translated: CASSRQTDSNQPQHF.

This clonotype was counted a few times. The genes are TRBV10-3 and TRBJ2-1; D remains ambiguous. The V and J ends lost 0 bases and 7 bases respectively, with 16 bases between them. The germline CDR1 and CDR2 sequences are ENHRY and SYGVKD. The CDR3 is made up of 16 amino acids. This CDR3 reads CAISESNSYAINEQFF. The CDR3 DNA reads TGTGCCATCAGTGAGTCGAATAGTTACGCCATTAATGAGCAGTTCTTC.

Ten or more counts support this clonotype. This sequence joins TRBV27 and TRBJ2-3, with D perhaps TRBD1 (5 bases). The V and J ends lost 2 bases and 2 bases respectively, with 11 bases between them. Germline lookup yields CDR1 MNHEY and CDR2 SMNVEV (reference sequence). The CDR3 runs 15 residues. The CDR3 here is CASSLQGSFTDTQYF. As DNA, the CDR3 is TGTGCCAGCAGTTTACAGGGAAGTTTCACAGATACGCAGTATTTT.

This clonotype was recorded at least ten times. The gene calls are TRBV27 and TRBJ2-2, with D possibly matching TRBD1 (5 bases). The CDR3 totals 14 residues. The germline V gene has CDR1 MNHEY and CDR2 SMNVEV (reference sequence). The V end was cut by 7 bases, the J end by 3 bases, with 12 bases between. The CDR3 coding sequence is TGTGCCAGCACCCCCGACAGCTACACCGGGGAGCTGTTTTTT. It translates to CASTPDSYTGELFF.

The V call is TRBV20-1, the J call TRBJ2-4; a weak D match, TRBD2 (5 bases). The CDR3 consists of 14 residues. V dropped 2 bases and J dropped 3 bases, with 11 bases sitting between them. Germline-derived CDR1 and CDR2 are DFQATT and SNEGSKA (reference sequence). This CDR3 reads CSARPYGVKNIQYF. The CDR3 coding sequence is TGCAGTGCTAGACCCTACGGGGTCAAAAACATTCAGTACTTC.

This clonotype came up many times. CDR3 sequence: CATSDLNRQTAQETQYF. The CDR3 bases are TGTGCCACCAGTGATTTGAACCGACAGACGGCACAAGAGACCCAGTACTTC. The V gene is TRBV24-1, the J gene TRBJ2-5; D may be TRBD1 (5 bases). This CDR3 is 17 amino acids long. V dropped 0 bases and J dropped 2 bases, with 15 bases sitting between them. Per germline, CDR1 KGHDR and CDR2 SFDVKD.

This clonotype showed up many times. V usage is TRBV7-9 and J usage is TRBJ2-1, with D perhaps matching TRBD1 (5 bases). V was clipped by 3 bases and J by 7 bases, with 10 bases between them. Germline lookup yields CDR1 SEHNR and CDR2 FQNEAQ (reference sequence). The CDR3 loop spans 13 amino acids. Written as DNA, the CDR3 is TGTGCCAGCAGCTTTTGGGGCTGGAATGAGCAGTTCTTC. Translating it yields CASSFWGWNEQFF.

V and J are TRBV27 and TRBJ2-7, with D perhaps matching TRBD2 (6 bases). Germline values: CDR1 MNHEY, CDR2 SMNVEV (reference sequence). The V end lost 5 bases, the J end lost 6 bases, and 20 bases lay between the germline ends. The CDR3 length is 15 residues. Written as DNA, the CDR3 is TGTGCCAGCAGTCCGTTCGGGAGAATGGATGGCGAGCAGTACTTC. Amino acids: CASSPFGRMDGEQYF.

J is TRBJ1-2 and V is TRBV5-1; 9 bases agree with TRBD1. Losses at the gene ends were 3 bases for V and 8 bases for J; bases not matched to a gene: 14. The CDR3 sequence is 16 residues long. Germline V lookup: CDR1 SGHRS, CDR2 YFSETQ. CDR3 in DNA: TGCGCCAGCAGCTCGACACCCGCCGGGACAGGGTGGGGCTACACCTTC. Amino acids: CASSSTPAGTGWGYTF.

A few counts support this clonotype. The chain links TRBV21-1 to TRBJ1-2; the DNA was not used to check the table's D call, TRBD1. TRBV21-1 is described as a pseudogene. The CDR3 sequence is 18 residues long. CDR3 region: CASSSQPQGALLPYGYTF. The CDR3 bases are TGTGCCAGCAGCTCCCAGCCTCAGGGGGCGCTGCTCCCCTATGGCTACACCTTC.

This clonotype was counted only a few times. J is TRBJ2-2 and V is TRBV7-9; D is undetermined. The CDR3 sequence is 13 residues long. From germline, CDR1 is SEHNR and CDR2 FQNEAQ (reference sequence). Trimming took 1 base from V and 3 from J, leaving 3 bases between them. CDR3 bases: TGTGCCAGCAGCTTAGACCACACCGGGGAGCTGTTTTTT. It specifies CASSLDHTGELFF. The whole variable domain, filled in from reference TRBV7-9 and TRBJ2-2, reads DTGVSQNPRHKITKRGQNVTFRCDPISEHNRLYWYRQTLGQGPEFLTYFQNEAQLEKSRLLSDRFSAERPKGSFSTLEIQRTEQGDSAMYLCASSLDHTGELFFGEGSRLTVL.